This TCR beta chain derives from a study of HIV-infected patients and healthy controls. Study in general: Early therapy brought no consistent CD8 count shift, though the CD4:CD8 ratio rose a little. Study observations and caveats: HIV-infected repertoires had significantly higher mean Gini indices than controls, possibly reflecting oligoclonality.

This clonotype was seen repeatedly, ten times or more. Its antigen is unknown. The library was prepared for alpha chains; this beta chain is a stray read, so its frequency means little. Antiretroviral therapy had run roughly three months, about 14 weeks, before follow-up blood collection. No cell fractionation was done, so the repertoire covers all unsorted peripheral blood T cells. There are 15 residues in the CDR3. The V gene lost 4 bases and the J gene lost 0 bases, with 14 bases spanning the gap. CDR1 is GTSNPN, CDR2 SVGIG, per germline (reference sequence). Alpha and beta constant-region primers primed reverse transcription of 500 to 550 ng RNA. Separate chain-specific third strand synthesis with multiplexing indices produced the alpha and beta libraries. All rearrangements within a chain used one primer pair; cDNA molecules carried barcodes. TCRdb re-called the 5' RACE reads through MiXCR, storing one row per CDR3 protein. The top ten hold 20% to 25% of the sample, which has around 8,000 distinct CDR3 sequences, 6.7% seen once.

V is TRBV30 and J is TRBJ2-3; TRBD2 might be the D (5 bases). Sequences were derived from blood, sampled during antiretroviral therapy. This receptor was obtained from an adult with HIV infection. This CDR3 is CAWNPRVSSTDTQYF. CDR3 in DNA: TGTGCCTGGAATCCGAGGGTTTCTAGCACAGATACGCAGTATTTT.